This T cell receptor beta chain originates from a study of beta chain features in type 1 diabetes. Details on this clone: Its antigen is as yet unknown.

Sequenced material consisted of expressed TCRB transcripts (all of the isolated RNA was reverse transcribed). Sequencing used immunoSEQ multiplex PCR; TCRdb keeps in-frame clones, though not all of them. Among roughly 350,000 clones listed, approximately 9.9% were seen once. Germline assignment: CDR1 MNHNS and CDR2 SASEGT. The V and J ends lost 4 bases and 3 bases, in that order; junction bases with no gene match: 8. CDR3 length: 15 residues. Study results and caveats: Cells expressing TCR highly could be over-represented by cDNA sequencing.

On average, the one heparinised blood draw given by each donor was approximately 120 mL. The TCR comes from a woman under 40 in good health. Sequencing was performed on naive CD4+ T cells from blood. The chain joins TRBV6-1 to TRBJ1-1, with 7 bases that match TRBD1. The CDR3 is CASSARQGSDTEAFF. The CDR3 nucleotides are TGTGCCAGCAGTGCGAGACAGGGATCCGACACTGAAGCTTTCTTT.